This T cell receptor (beta chain) was recorded in a study of blood T cell repertoires in COVID-19. As processed by the authors: Reference gene primers were amplified, and this amplification served to estimate nucleated cell counts. Clones were sequenced by immunoSEQ multiplex PCR, and TCRdb holds only the in-frame ones, with some missing. That table furnishes V, J and clone size, whereas the DNA furnished D and trimming. The sample has tens of thousands of clones, around 90% seen once. V dropped 6 bases and J dropped 5 bases, with 7 bases sitting between them. The CDR3 consists of 11 residues. Germline V gene data show CDR1 as MDHEN and CDR2 as SYDVKM.

Material for sequencing was peripheral blood. This TCR derives from a human donor with active COVID-19. The donor label of this sample is uncertain. The V and J genes are TRBV28 and TRBJ2-5; tentatively, D is TRBD2 (5 bases). The chain's CDR3 is CASRRDETQYF. The CDR3 DNA reads as TGTGCCAGCAGGAGGGATGAGACCCAGTACTTC.